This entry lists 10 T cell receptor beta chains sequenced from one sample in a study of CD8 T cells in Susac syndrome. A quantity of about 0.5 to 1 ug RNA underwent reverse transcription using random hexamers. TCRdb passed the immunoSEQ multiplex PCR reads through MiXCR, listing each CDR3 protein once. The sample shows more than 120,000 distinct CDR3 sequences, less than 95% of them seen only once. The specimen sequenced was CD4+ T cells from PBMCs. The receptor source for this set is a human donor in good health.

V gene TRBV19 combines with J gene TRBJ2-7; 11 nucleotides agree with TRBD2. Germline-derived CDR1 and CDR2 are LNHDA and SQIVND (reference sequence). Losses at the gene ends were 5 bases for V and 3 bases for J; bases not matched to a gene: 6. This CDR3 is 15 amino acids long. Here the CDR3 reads CASSPNGLAGYEQYF. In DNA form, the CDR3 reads TGTGCCAGTAGTCCGAATGGACTAGCGGGCTACGAGCAGTACTTC.

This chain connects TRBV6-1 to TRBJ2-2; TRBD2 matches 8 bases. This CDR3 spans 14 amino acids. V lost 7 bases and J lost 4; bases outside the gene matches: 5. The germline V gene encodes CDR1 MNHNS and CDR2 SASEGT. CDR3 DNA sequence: TGTGCCAGCACCGGGACTAGAAGCACCGGGGAGCTGTTTTTT. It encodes CASTGTRSTGELFF.

CDR3 DNA: TGTGCCAGCAGCGTCGACAAAGGCTATGGCTACACCTTC. Its protein product is CASSVDKGYGYTF. The chain joins TRBV7-9 to TRBJ1-2; D is unclear. The V gene lost 5 bases and the J gene lost 4 bases, with 11 bases spanning the gap. The germline V gene encodes CDR1 SEHNR and CDR2 FQNEAQ (reference sequence). This CDR3 comprises 13 residues. Complete variable domain (other parts from reference TRBV7-9 and TRBJ1-2): DTGVSQNPRHKITKRGQNVTFRCDPISEHNRLYWYRQTLGQGPEFLTYFQNEAQLEKSRLLSDRFSAERPKGSFSTLEIQRTEQGDSAMYLCASSVDKGYGYTFGSGTRLTVV.

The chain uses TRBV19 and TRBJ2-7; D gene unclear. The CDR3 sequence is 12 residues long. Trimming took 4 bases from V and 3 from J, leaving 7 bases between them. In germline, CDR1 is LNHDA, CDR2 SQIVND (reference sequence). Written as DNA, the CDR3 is TGTGCCAGTAGTACCGTAGGCTACGAGCAGTACTTC. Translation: CASSTVGYEQYF.

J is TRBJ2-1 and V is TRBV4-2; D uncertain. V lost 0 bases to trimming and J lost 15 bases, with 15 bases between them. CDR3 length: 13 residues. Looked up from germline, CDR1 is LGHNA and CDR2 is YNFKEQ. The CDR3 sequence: CASSQDRWSVRFF. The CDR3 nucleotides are TGTGCCAGCAGCCAAGACAGGTGGTCTGTGCGGTTCTTC.

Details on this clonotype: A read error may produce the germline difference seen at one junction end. CDR3 loop: CASSSQDTRRDNF. In DNA form, the CDR3 reads TGTGCCAGCAGTTCCCAGGACACCCGGCGTGACAACTTC. V and J are TRBV28 and TRBJ1-2; D might be TRBD1 (5 bases). The CDR3 has 13 amino acids. Germline loops: CDR1 MDHEN, CDR2 SYDVKM.

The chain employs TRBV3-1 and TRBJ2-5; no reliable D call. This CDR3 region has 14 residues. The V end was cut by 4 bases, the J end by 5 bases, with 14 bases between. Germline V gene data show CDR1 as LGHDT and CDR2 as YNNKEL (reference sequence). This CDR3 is CASSRLGRDETQYF. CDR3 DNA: TGTGCCAGCAGCCGCTTGGGAAGGGATGAGACCCAGTACTTC.

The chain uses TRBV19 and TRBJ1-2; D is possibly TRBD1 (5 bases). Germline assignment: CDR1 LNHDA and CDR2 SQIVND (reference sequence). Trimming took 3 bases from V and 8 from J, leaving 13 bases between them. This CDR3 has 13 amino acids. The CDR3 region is CASSIGGVSGYTF. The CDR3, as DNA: TGTGCCAGTAGTATCGGGGGAGTCTCCGGCTACACCTTC.

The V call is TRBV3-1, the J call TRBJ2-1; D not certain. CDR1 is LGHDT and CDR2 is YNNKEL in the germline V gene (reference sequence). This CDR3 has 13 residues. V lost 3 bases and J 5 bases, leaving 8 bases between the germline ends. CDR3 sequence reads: CASSQGMDNEQFF. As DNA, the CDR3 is TGTGCCAGCAGCCAGGGGATGGACAATGAGCAGTTCTTC.

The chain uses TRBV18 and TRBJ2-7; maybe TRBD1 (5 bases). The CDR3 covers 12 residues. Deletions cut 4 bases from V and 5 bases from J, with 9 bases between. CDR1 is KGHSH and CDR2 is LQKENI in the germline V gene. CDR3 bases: TGTGCCAGCTCACTTGACAGTAACGAGCAGTACTTC. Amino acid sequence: CASSLDSNEQYF.